The next 31 T cell receptor beta chains were all read from a single sample in a study of T cells expressing NK-cell markers (dated by TCRdb to 2018 to 2020). Libraries were built with 5' RACE. Instrument used: Illumina HiSeq 2000. The reads underwent TCRdb reprocessing, giving one record for each CDR3 protein sequence and no DNA. The record for this sample contains about 390,000 distinct CDR3 sequences. The leading ten clones occupy about 10% of the sample. Sequencing was performed on blood T cells: a sorted CD56 or NKG2C T cell subset, CD4+ or CD8+ T cells, or bulk PBMC T cells (not recorded which). These receptors were taken from a woman aged 45-65 years in good health. Donor details come from another sample of the same person, matched by shared clones.

V usage is TRBV5-6 and J usage is TRBJ1-1. CDR3 length equals 12 residues. Germline V CDR1 and CDR2: SGHDT, YYEEEE. CDR3 region: CASSLWATEAFF.

J is TRBJ2-7 and V is TRBV5-1. CDR3 size: 13 residues. Germline V lookup: CDR1 SGHRS, CDR2 YFSETQ. This CDR3 reads CASKQTDGREQYF.

V and J are TRBV7-8 and TRBJ2-2; TCRdb's D call of TRBD1 is untestable without DNA. Germline assignment: CDR1 SGHVS and CDR2 FQNEAQ. The CDR3 covers 15 residues. The CDR3 loop is CASSLMGQGIGELFF.

The chain links TRBV5-1 to TRBJ2-7; TCRdb reports TRBD1, a call that lacks DNA to check it against. CDR1 and CDR2 (germline): SGHRS, YFSETQ. The CDR3 totals 14 residues. The CDR3 here is CASSVGQLAYEQYF.

V is TRBV29-1 and J is TRBJ2-2. Germline V gene data show CDR1 as SQVTM and CDR2 as ANQGSEA. This CDR3 spans 12 amino acids. The CDR3 is CSVPSWTGELFF.

The CDR3 sequence: CASSVGLAGARQETQYF. The chain uses TRBV9 and TRBJ2-5; TCRdb reports TRBD2, a call that lacks DNA to check it against. The CDR3 runs to 17 residues. CDR1 is SGDLS and CDR2 is YYNGEE in the germline V gene.

The chain joins TRBV6-1 to TRBJ2-7; checking the TCRdb D call of TRBD1 is not possible without DNA. Germline V gene lookup returns CDR1 MNHNS and CDR2 SASEGT. This CDR3 spans 17 amino acids. CDR3 residues: CASSEYVLTGVTYEQYF.

The rearrangement joins TRBV7-2 to TRBJ1-2; TCRdb's D gene call, TRBD1, goes unchecked for lack of DNA. The CDR3 covers 18 residues. Germline CDR1 is SGHTA and CDR2 is FQGNSA. CDR3 residues: CASSLRMTGSRGIHGYTF.

The genes are TRBV12-3 or TRBV12-4 and TRBJ1-2; absent DNA, TCRdb's TRBD1 call cannot be checked. The CDR3 contains 12 residues. This chain's CDR3 is CASSWQGQGYTF.

The rearrangement uses TRBV6-6 and TRBJ2-7. The CDR3 is made up of 14 amino acids. Germline CDR1 and CDR2: MNHNY and SVGAGI (reference sequence). The CDR3 reads CASRGFKSSYEQYF.

The chain carries TRBV7-9 and TRBJ2-2; the TRBD1 assignment by TCRdb is unverifiable without DNA. This CDR3 has 17 residues. From germline, CDR1 is SEHNR and CDR2 FQNEAQ (reference sequence). The CDR3 region is CASSLPSGGPATGELFF.

The chain links TRBV6-5 to TRBJ2-5; as DNA is missing, the TRBD1 call by TCRdb cannot be tested. This CDR3 region has 15 residues. Germline CDR1 MNHEY, CDR2 SVGAGI. The CDR3: CASSDGLGRQETQYF.

The chain joins TRBV7-6 to TRBJ2-3; TCRdb lists TRBD2, though no DNA is available to test this call. Germline V gene sequence: CDR1 SGHVS, CDR2 FNYEAQ. The CDR3 contains 16 residues. The CDR3 reads CASSLLAGGPADTQYF.

The chain is built from TRBV25-1 and TRBJ1-2; TCRdb selects TRBD1, and the lack of DNA leaves this call unchecked. The germline gives CDR1 MGHDK, CDR2 SYGVNS. The CDR3 is 13 residues long. The CDR3 reads CASSVTGAAGYTF.

The V gene is TRBV12-3 or TRBV12-4, the J gene TRBJ2-3. The CDR3 spans 12 residues. CDR3 residues: CASAYIPDTQYF.

The chain uses TRBV29-1 and TRBJ2-3. CDR1 and CDR2 from the germline V gene are SQVTM and ANQGSEA. The length of the CDR3 is 12 residues. The CDR3 protein is CSALPSTDTQYF.

The gene calls are TRBV20-1 and TRBJ1-4; TCRdb's D call of TRBD1 is untestable without DNA. Germline CDR1 DFQATT, CDR2 SNEGSKA (reference sequence). The CDR3 loop spans 15 amino acids. This chain's CDR3 is CSARARGFTNEKLFF.

The CDR3 loop is CATSESGRAENEQFF. The chain recombines TRBV24-1 with TRBJ2-1; TCRdb's assignment of TRBD2 cannot be checked, as there is no DNA. The CDR3 runs 15 residues. CDR1 is KGHDR and CDR2 is SFDVKD in the germline V gene.

The chain recombines TRBV29-1 with TRBJ2-7; no DNA is available, so the TRBD2 call from TCRdb remains unchecked. This CDR3 has 14 amino acids. The germline gives CDR1 SQVTM, CDR2 ANQGSEA. The CDR3 here is CSVKTGLVVYEQYF.

This chain joins TRBV6-2 or TRBV6-3 and TRBJ2-5; checking the TCRdb D call of TRBD2 is not possible without DNA. Germline loops: CDR1 MNHEY, CDR2 SVGEGT. This CDR3 has 13 amino acids. CDR3 loop: CASSPQRVETQYF.

The V and J genes are TRBV12-3 or TRBV12-4 and TRBJ2-7; absent DNA, TCRdb's TRBD1 call cannot be checked. This CDR3 is built from 15 residues. CDR3: CASSLGRTGTYEQYF.

The gene calls are TRBV29-1 and TRBJ1-1. Germline values: CDR1 SQVTM, CDR2 ANQGSEA. This CDR3 has 11 amino acids. CDR3 residues: CSVGLRGGAFF.

The chain employs TRBV12-3 or TRBV12-4 and TRBJ2-7; there is no DNA to check the TCRdb D call of TRBD1. The CDR3 consists of 13 residues. The CDR3 region is CASRGRYRPEQYF.

V usage is TRBV6-1 and J usage is TRBJ2-1; TCRdb's D call, TRBD2, is unchecked because there is no DNA. Germline V CDR1 and CDR2: MNHNS, SASEGT. The CDR3 runs to 15 residues. This chain's CDR3 is CASSDPGLAGFEQFF.

CDR3 protein: CASSPTLGGTYNEQFF. The chain joins TRBV18 to TRBJ2-1. The germline CDR1 and CDR2 sequences are KGHSH and LQKENI. This CDR3 has 16 residues.

CDR3 residues: CASSEGLALYNEQFF. The chain links TRBV12-3 or TRBV12-4 to TRBJ2-1; the TRBD2 assignment by TCRdb is unverifiable without DNA. The CDR3 consists of 15 residues.

The J gene is TRBJ2-1, the V gene TRBV29-1; the TCRdb D gene call, TRBD1, has no DNA to confirm it. From germline, CDR1 is SQVTM and CDR2 ANQGSEA. The CDR3 consists of 14 residues. This chain's CDR3 is CSVWDRKSNNEQFF.

The V call is TRBV7-2, the J call TRBJ2-7; as DNA is missing, the TRBD2 call by TCRdb cannot be tested. This CDR3 contains 14 residues. Germline CDR1 SGHTA, CDR2 FQGNSA. The CDR3 protein is CASSSGLAMWEQYF.

This chain connects TRBV5-1 to TRBJ1-1; absent DNA, TCRdb's TRBD1 call cannot be checked. Germline CDR1 and CDR2: SGHRS and YFSETQ. The length of the CDR3 is 17 residues. The CDR3: CASSSPRNHGMNTEAFF.

The rearrangement uses TRBV6-5 and TRBJ2-7; no DNA is available, so the TRBD1 call from TCRdb remains unchecked. Germline V lookup: CDR1 MNHEY, CDR2 SVGAGI. CDR3 length: 13 amino acids. The CDR3 loop is CASKTGSGYEQYF.

The chain carries TRBV5-1 and TRBJ1-1; without DNA, the TCRdb call of TRBD1 cannot be checked. The CDR3 length is 14 residues. Per germline, CDR1 SGHRS and CDR2 YFSETQ. The CDR3: CASSPEGVHTEAFF. Together with reference TRBV5-1 and TRBJ1-1, the CDR3 gives the full variable domain: KAGVTQTPRYLIKTRGQQVTLSCSPISGHRSVSWYQQTPGQGLQFLFEYFSETQRNKGNFPGRFSGRQFSNSRSEMNVSTLELGDSALYLCASSPEGVHTEAFFGQGTRLTVV.